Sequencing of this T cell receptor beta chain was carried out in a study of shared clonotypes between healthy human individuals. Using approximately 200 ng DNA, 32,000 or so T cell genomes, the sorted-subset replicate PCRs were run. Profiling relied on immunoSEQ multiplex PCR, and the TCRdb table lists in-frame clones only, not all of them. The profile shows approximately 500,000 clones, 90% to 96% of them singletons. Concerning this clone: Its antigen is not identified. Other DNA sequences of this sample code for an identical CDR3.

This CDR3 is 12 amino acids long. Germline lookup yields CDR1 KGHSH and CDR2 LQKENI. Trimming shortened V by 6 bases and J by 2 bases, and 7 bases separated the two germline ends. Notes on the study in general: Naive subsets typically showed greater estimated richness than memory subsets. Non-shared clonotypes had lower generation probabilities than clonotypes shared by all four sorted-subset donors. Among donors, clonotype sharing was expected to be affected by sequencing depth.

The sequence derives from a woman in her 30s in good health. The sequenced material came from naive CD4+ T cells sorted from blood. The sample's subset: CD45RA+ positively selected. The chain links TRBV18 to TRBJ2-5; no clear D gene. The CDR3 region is CASSPEQETQYF. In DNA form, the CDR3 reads TGTGCCAGCTCGCCTGAACAAGAGACCCAGTACTTC.